The 13 T cell receptor beta chains given below trace back to one sample, sequenced in a study of regulatory T cells in long-lasting Graves disease. Noted time point: persistent/refractory GD, antithyroid drugs over 5 years with positive TRAb. Following extraction of RNA from PBMCs, that RNA was used to make the TCR library. The TCR beta library used iRepertoire HTBI primers with Arm-PCR amplification of CDR3. TCRdb used MiXCR to reprocess the multiplex PCR reads, holding one entry per CDR3 protein. The table lists roughly 700,000 distinct CDR3 sequences, 30% of them singletons. The sequenced sample was peripheral blood mononuclear cells (PBMCs), obtained when the disease was refractory, from a patient treated with antithyroid drugs. The receptors stem from a female donor with Graves disease.

This clonotype has ten or more counts. The CDR3 region is CATSGGLGETQYF. CDR3 DNA: TGTGCCACCTCCGGGGGGCTGGGGGAGACCCAGTACTTC. V and J are TRBV28 and TRBJ2-5, with a tentative D call TRBD2 (7 bases). This CDR3 region has 13 residues. The V end was cut by 10 bases, the J end by 5 bases, with 17 bases between. Per the germline V gene, CDR1 is MDHEN and CDR2 is SYDVKM.

As to this clonotype: A much bigger clone sits one base away, suggesting this may be a read error. The CDR3 sequence: CTSSLSPGDTEAFF. The CDR3 nucleotides are TGTACCAGCAGCTTGAGTCCGGGGGACACTGAAGCTTTCTTT. The chain combines TRBV11-1 with TRBJ1-1; perhaps TRBD1 as D (5 bases). CDR1 and CDR2 (germline): SGHAT, FQDESV (reference sequence). This CDR3 spans 14 amino acids.

In its sample, this clonotype was seen many times. The chain uses TRBV19 and TRBJ1-4; D is uncertain. Germline CDR1 LNHDA, CDR2 SQIVND (reference sequence). The CDR3 loop spans 14 amino acids. The V end was cut by 3 bases, the J end by 4 bases, with 9 bases between. The CDR3 coding sequence is TGTGCCAGTAGTATCACCGGATTTAATGAAAAACTGTTTTTT. As protein: CASSITGFNEKLFF.

This clonotype is a singleton in its sample. At one of its ends the junction is not consistent with the germline gene, which may arise from a read error. This chain uses TRBV10-3 with TRBJ2-1; 7 bases line up with TRBD2. Germline V gene data show CDR1 as ENHRY and CDR2 as SYGVKD. The CDR3 consists of 15 residues. This chain's CDR3 is CASSRDYRSYNEQFF. CDR3 bases: TGTGCCAGCAGTCGGGACTATCGATCCTACAATGAGCAGTTCTTC.

A note on this clonotype: This sequence may be a read error, since a much larger clone differs from it by one base. The rearrangement joins TRBV28 to TRBJ1-1, with a possible D match to TRBD1 (6 bases). Trimming left V 10 bases short and J 0 bases short, with 12 bases between. CDR3 length: 13 amino acids. CDR1 and CDR2 from the germline V gene are MDHEN and SYDVKM. The CDR3 spells CANWDNLNTEAFF. The CDR3 coding sequence is TGTGCCAACTGGGACAACTTGAACACTGAAGCTTTCTTT.

The genes are TRBV10-1 and TRBJ2-5; TRBD2 agrees at 14 bases. V was clipped by 6 bases and J by 3 bases; unmatched bases: 6. The CDR3 has 16 residues. Germline V gene lookup returns CDR1 WNHNN and CDR2 SYGVQD (reference sequence). CDR3: CASSPGLAGVKETQYF. In nucleotides, the CDR3 is TGCGCCAGCAGCCCGGGACTAGCGGGAGTGAAAGAGACCCAGTACTTC.

With regard to this clonotype: Its ends do not fully match the called genes, so a read error is possible. The rearrangement uses TRBV6-2 or TRBV6-3 and TRBJ2-7; TRBD1 matches at 10 bases. CDR1 and CDR2 (germline): MNHEY, SVGEGT. This CDR3 spans 14 amino acids. In DNA form, the CDR3 reads TGTGCCAGCAGTCGAGAGTTGGGACAGGGGTCTGTTTATTTC. Its protein is CASSRELGQGSVYF.

This clonotype was recorded a few times. The chain recombines TRBV29-1 with TRBJ1-1, with 7 bases that match TRBD1. The trim removed 4 bases at V and 4 bases at J, leaving 3 bases unmatched. The germline V gene has CDR1 SQVTM and CDR2 ANQGSEA. The CDR3 is 12 residues long. The DNA for the CDR3 is TGCAGCGTTGCACAGGGGAGCACTGAAGCTTTCTTT. This gives the protein CSVAQGSTEAFF.

As concerns this clonotype: A clone one base away is much larger, so this may be a read error. The rearrangement links TRBV11-2 to TRBJ2-7; no definite D call. The CDR3 loop spans 14 amino acids. Germline-derived CDR1 and CDR2 are SGHAT and FQNNGV. CDR3 region: CVSSLSRRNYEQYF. The CDR3 nucleotides read TGTGTCAGCAGCTTAAGTAGGCGGAACTACGAGCAGTACTTC.

The V gene is TRBV6-5, the J gene TRBJ1-4; D is possibly TRBD1 (5 bases). Per the germline V gene, CDR1 is MNHEY and CDR2 is SVGAGI. This CDR3 is built from 16 residues. Trimming shortened V by 2 bases and J by 0 bases, and 10 bases separated the two germline ends. The CDR3 nucleotides read TGTGCCAGCAGTTACCGGACAAGACCAACTAATGAAAAACTGTTTTTT. Translation gives CASSYRTRPTNEKLFF.

Only one count was recorded for this clonotype. This may be a read error, as it is one base from a much larger clone. The genes are TRBV6-1 and TRBJ1-2; 8 bases fit TRBD1. Germline assignment: CDR1 MNHNS and CDR2 SASEGT. The CDR3 length is 13 residues. V trimming: 6 bases; J trimming: 4 bases; junction bases outside the gene matches: 4. The CDR3 coding sequence is TGTGCCAGCAGATCGGACAGGGCCTATGGCTACACCTTC. This codes for CASRSDRAYGYTF.

This clonotype was seen a handful of times. The chain joins TRBV20-1 to TRBJ1-2, with D hard to call. V gave up 3 bases and J gave up 2 bases, with 16 bases separating them. CDR3 length: 15 amino acids. The germline gives CDR1 DFQATT, CDR2 SNEGSKA (reference sequence). The CDR3 DNA follows: TGCAGTGCTAGCCAAGGCGTAGAGGGAAACTATGGCTACACCTTC. Translating gives CSASQGVEGNYGYTF.

This clonotype was counted between two and nine times. This chain links TRBV6-1 with TRBJ1-2; D possibly corresponds to TRBD1 (5 bases). There are 17 residues in the CDR3. The germline CDR1 and CDR2 sequences are MNHNS and SASEGT. V lost 4 bases and J lost 0, with 18 bases in between. CDR3 residues: CASSVEGLIPANYGYTF. The CDR3 coding sequence is TGTGCCAGCAGTGTAGAGGGACTGATTCCAGCTAACTATGGCTACACCTTC.